The 26 T cell receptor beta chains below were found in one sample sequenced in a study of blood T cells in healthy people across ages. Sample-barcoded 5' priming and a J-beta primer mix drove a second PCR of 7 to 11 cycles. MiXCR, run by TCRdb on the 5' RACE reads, gives a single entry per CDR3 protein. In the table there are 650,000 to 800,000 distinct CDR3 sequences, around 45% of which are singletons. The sequencing sample was made of blood. All receptors derive from a man aged 55 to 70 in good health.

The chain links TRBV29-1 to TRBJ2-5; D gene ambiguous. The CDR3 covers 14 residues. Germline V gene sequence: CDR1 SQVTM, CDR2 ANQGSEA. Trimming took 0 bases from V and 11 from J, leaving 19 bases between them. This CDR3 reads CSVEESPYSYGQYF. The DNA for the CDR3 is TGCAGCGTTGAAGAAAGTCCGTACTCCTACGGGCAGTACTTC.

This clonotype came up a few times. The CDR3 DNA sequence: TGCAGTGCTAGAGATTTCACGGAAAGCTATGGCTACACCTTC. Encoded protein: CSARDFTESYGYTF. J is TRBJ1-2 and V is TRBV20-1; D is undetermined. V lost 0 bases to trimming and J lost 4 bases, with 12 bases between them. Germline CDR1 reads DFQATT; CDR2 reads SNEGSKA (reference sequence). This CDR3 is 14 amino acids long.

The genes are TRBV20-1 and TRBJ2-1; D gene ambiguous. There are 11 residues in the CDR3. Germline V gene data show CDR1 as DFQATT and CDR2 as SNEGSKA (reference sequence). The V and J ends lost 3 bases and 7 bases respectively, with 7 bases between them. CDR3 protein: CSASPGNEQFF. CDR3 sequence (DNA): TGCAGTGCTAGCCCCGGAAATGAGCAGTTCTTC.

This clonotype has a count of ten or more. The V and J genes are TRBV7-2 and TRBJ2-7; D is uncertain. The CDR3 totals 14 residues. V was shortened by 3 bases and J by 2 bases, with 11 bases between the two germline ends. CDR1 is SGHTA and CDR2 is FQGNSA in the germline V gene. CDR3 protein: CASSFPPHTYEQYF. Here the CDR3 DNA reads TGTGCCAGCAGCTTTCCCCCCCATACCTACGAGCAGTACTTC.

The V gene is TRBV10-3, the J gene TRBJ2-7; 7 bases map to TRBD1. Germline lookup yields CDR1 ENHRY and CDR2 SYGVKD. The CDR3 is 14 amino acids. J was trimmed by 6 bases and V by 5 bases; bases with no gene match: 10. For the CDR3, the DNA is TGTGCCATCAGTCTCCCGGGACAGTTCTCCGAGCAGTACTTC. This gives the protein CAISLPGQFSEQYF.

This clonotype was seen only a few times. The chain combines TRBV6-6 with TRBJ1-5, with a tentative D call TRBD1 (6 bases). This CDR3 has 15 residues. The V and J ends lost 4 bases and 0 bases respectively, with 10 bases between them. Germline loops: CDR1 MNHNY, CDR2 SVGAGI (reference sequence). The CDR3 DNA follows: TGTGCCAGCAGTTTAGGACAGAATAGCAATCAGCCCCAGCATTTT. Amino acids: CASSLGQNSNQPQHF.

The sample holds a few counts of this clonotype. This rearrangement joins TRBV20-1 to TRBJ1-1; TRBD1 is a possible D gene (5 bases). Trimming left V 6 bases short and J 3 bases short, with 20 bases between. Germline V gene sequence: CDR1 DFQATT, CDR2 SNEGSKA (reference sequence). The CDR3 has 15 amino acids. This CDR3 reads CSARLLAGSHTEAFF. CDR3 sequence (DNA): TGCAGTGCCCGCCTACTAGCAGGGTCGCACACTGAAGCTTTCTTT.

The V call is TRBV20-1, the J call TRBJ2-4, with 7 nucleotides matching TRBD2. This CDR3 has 14 amino acids. The junction had 2 bases not matched to a gene; V was cut back by 0 bases and J by 3 bases. Germline CDR1 and CDR2: DFQATT and SNEGSKA (reference sequence). The CDR3 DNA sequence: TGCAGTGCTAGAGAAGGCGGGGGCAAAAACATTCAGTACTTC. This codes for CSAREGGGKNIQYF.

The chain recombines TRBV5-1 with TRBJ2-1; the D call may be TRBD1 or TRBD2 (7 bases each). CDR3 length equals 15 residues. Trimming pared 0 bases from V and 3 bases from J, leaving 10 bases between. Looked up from germline, CDR1 is SGHRS and CDR2 is YFSETQ. CDR3 region: CASSLAGGDYNEQFF. The CDR3 coding sequence is TGCGCCAGCAGCTTGGCAGGGGGGGACTACAATGAGCAGTTCTTC.

The chain links TRBV6-5 to TRBJ2-4; 7 bases line up with TRBD2. CDR3 length equals 15 residues. V lost 4 bases and J lost 3; bases outside the gene matches: 6. The germline CDR1 and CDR2 sequences are MNHEY and SVGAGI. The CDR3 sequence: CASSSLREVKNIQYF. The CDR3 nucleotides are TGTGCCAGCAGTTCCTTACGGGAGGTCAAAAACATTCAGTACTTC.

This clonotype has just a few counts. V is TRBV20-1 and J is TRBJ2-1; TRBD2 aligns across 11 bases. The length of the CDR3 is 15 residues. CDR1 and CDR2 from the germline V gene are DFQATT and SNEGSKA (reference sequence). V dropped 6 bases and J dropped 6; count of bases not matched to a gene: 10. The DNA of the CDR3 is TGCAGTGCCGCCAATAGCGGGGGGGCTGGCAATGAGCAGTTCTTC. Protein product: CSAANSGGAGNEQFF.

The sample holds a few counts of this clonotype. The V and J genes are TRBV20-1 and TRBJ2-7, with a tentative D call TRBD2 (5 bases). V was clipped by 1 base and J by 4 bases, with 11 bases between them. Germline CDR1 reads DFQATT; CDR2 reads SNEGSKA (reference sequence). The CDR3 extends over 13 amino acids. DNA for the CDR3: TGCAGTGCTAGAGTCTCCGGGATGTACGAGCAGTACTTC. Its translation is CSARVSGMYEQYF.

The V gene is TRBV20-1, the J gene TRBJ1-1; weak D call: TRBD1 (5 bases). This CDR3 is built from 16 residues. Trimming removed 2 bases at V and 3 bases at J, with 19 bases between. CDR1 and CDR2 from the germline V gene are DFQATT and SNEGSKA (reference sequence). The CDR3 protein is CSARHVRGPEYTEAFF. For the CDR3, the DNA is TGCAGTGCTAGACACGTTCGGGGACCCGAGTACACTGAAGCTTTCTTT.

The V call is TRBV28, the J call TRBJ2-7; 9 bases match TRBD1. The CDR3 covers 15 residues. V lost 5 bases to trimming and J lost 4 bases; unmatched junction nucleotides: 9. CDR1 MDHEN and CDR2 SYDVKM come from the germline V gene. The CDR3 loop is CASSTRDREFYEQYF. CDR3 bases: TGTGCCAGCAGTACGCGGGACAGGGAATTTTACGAGCAGTACTTC. The full variable domain, in which reference TRBV28 and TRBJ2-7 provide the parts outside the CDR3, is DVKVTQSSRYLVKRTGEKVFLECVQDMDHENMFWYRQDPGLGLRLIYFSYDVKMKEKGDIPEGYSVSREKKERFSLILESASTNQTSMYLCASSTRDREFYEQYFGPGTRLTVT.

The V and J genes are TRBV4-1 and TRBJ2-4; D may be TRBD1 or TRBD2 (5 bases each). Trimming removed 2 bases from V and 3 bases from J, with 17 bases in between. The CDR3 is 17 amino acids. The germline gives CDR1 MGHRA, CDR2 YSYEKL. CDR3 sequence: CASSQRWSGTDKNIQYF. As DNA, the CDR3 is TGCGCCAGCAGCCAAAGATGGTCAGGGACGGACAAAAACATTCAGTACTTC.

The chain has TRBV7-9 and TRBJ2-4; D gene ambiguous. Trimming took off 5 bases at V and 4 bases at J, with 15 bases between the two ends. The CDR3 sequence is 15 residues long. Germline V lookup: CDR1 SEHNR, CDR2 FQNEAQ (reference sequence). DNA of the CDR3: TGTGCCAGCAGCCCCCCCAGGAGCCATAAAAACATTCAGTACTTC. It is translated as CASSPPRSHKNIQYF. Full variable domain (missing parts from reference TRBV7-9 and TRBJ2-4): DTGVSQNPRHKITKRGQNVTFRCDPISEHNRLYWYRQTLGQGPEFLTYFQNEAQLEKSRLLSDRFSAERPKGSFSTLEIQRTEQGDSAMYLCASSPPRSHKNIQYFGAGTRLSVL.

The sample holds one count of this clonotype. This chain uses TRBV23-1 with TRBJ2-7; 8 nucleotides agree with TRBD1. TRBV23-1 is noted as an ORF with a role that remains uncertain. There are 15 residues in the CDR3. V gave up 7 bases and J gave up 2 bases; unmatched junction bases: 10. CDR3 coding DNA: TGCGCCAGCACTACAAGGGACAGGCTCGCCTACGAGCAGTACTTC. Residues: CASTTRDRLAYEQYF.

In this sample, this clonotype turned up a few times. The chain has TRBV5-1 and TRBJ2-5; D is possibly TRBD1 (5 bases). The CDR3 is 13 residues long. The germline V and J ends were trimmed by 2 bases and 4 bases, with 9 bases remaining between them. Germline values: CDR1 SGHRS, CDR2 YFSETQ. CDR3 nucleotide sequence: TGCGCCAGCAGCTTCCAGGGTTCAGAGACCCAGTACTTC. It translates to CASSFQGSETQYF.

This clonotype was seen just once. The chain uses TRBV4-1 and TRBJ2-1; 12 bases align to TRBD2. After removal of 1 base from V and 14 bases from J, the junction contained 9 bases not matched to a gene. There are 15 residues in the CDR3. CDR1 and CDR2 from the germline V gene are MGHRA and YSYEKL. The CDR3 DNA sequence: TGCGCCAGCAGCCAAGTTAGGACTAGCGGGGCTGTGGAGTTCTTC. Amino acids: CASSQVRTSGAVEFF.

This clonotype was counted a few times. The CDR3 DNA reads TGTGCCAGCAGCATGACGAGGCAGGCTAAAGAGACCCAGTACTTC. It yields the protein CASSMTRQAKETQYF. The chain recombines TRBV21-1 with TRBJ2-5. TRBV21-1 is assigned pseudogene status. The CDR3 has 15 residues.

The chain is built from TRBV19 and TRBJ2-1; D ambiguous. Germline-derived CDR1 and CDR2 are LNHDA and SQIVND (reference sequence). This CDR3 spans 12 amino acids. Between the trimmed V and J ends, which lost 9 bases and 10 bases, there was a span of 16 bases. This chain's CDR3 is CASNSEGREQFF. The CDR3 coding sequence is TGTGCCAGCAATTCGGAAGGTAGGGAGCAGTTCTTC.

The V call is TRBV11-3, the J call TRBJ2-2; perhaps TRBD1 as D (6 bases). The CDR3 covers 18 residues. The V end lost 2 bases, the J end lost 1 base, and 17 bases lay between the germline ends. The germline CDR1 and CDR2 sequences are SGHNT and YENEEA. The CDR3 reads CASSLRIIGQKNTGELFF. The CDR3 DNA reads as TGTGCCAGCAGCTTAAGGATCATAGGACAGAAGAACACCGGGGAGCTGTTTTTT.

In this sample, this clonotype turned up a few times. The J gene is TRBJ2-7, the V gene TRBV6-2 or TRBV6-3; D call uncertain. V gave up 6 bases and J gave up 1 base, with 13 bases separating them. The CDR3 consists of 14 residues. CDR1 is MNHEY and CDR2 is SVGEGT in the germline V gene. In DNA form, the CDR3 reads TGTGCCAGCAGAACGGAATCTATTTCCTACGAGCAGTACTTC. It is translated as CASRTESISYEQYF.

A few counts support this clonotype. The rearrangement links TRBV20-1 to TRBJ2-1; D gene unclear. Deletions cut 3 bases from V and 0 bases from J, with 9 bases between. The CDR3 spans 14 residues. Germline V CDR1 and CDR2: DFQATT, SNEGSKA (reference sequence). The CDR3 reads CSASRRSSYNEQFF. The CDR3, as DNA: TGCAGTGCTAGTAGGCGGAGCTCCTACAATGAGCAGTTCTTC.

This clonotype has a single count. The chain links TRBV10-2 to TRBJ1-1; 8 nucleotides match TRBD1. Trimming cost V 8 bases and J 2 bases; bases outside gene matches: 7. CDR1 WSHSY and CDR2 SAAADI come from the germline V gene. This CDR3 has 14 amino acids. CDR3 coding DNA: TGCGCCAGCGCTCCGGGACAGGCTAACACTGAAGCTTTCTTT. Translating gives CASAPGQANTEAFF.

The rearrangement links TRBV6-1 to TRBJ2-7; D unresolved. CDR3 length: 16 amino acids. Germline V lookup: CDR1 MNHNS, CDR2 SASEGT. V lost 6 bases and J lost 0, with 18 bases in between. The CDR3 here is CASRREARMSSYEQYF. DNA for the CDR3: TGTGCCAGCAGGCGCGAGGCTAGGATGAGCTCCTACGAGCAGTACTTC.